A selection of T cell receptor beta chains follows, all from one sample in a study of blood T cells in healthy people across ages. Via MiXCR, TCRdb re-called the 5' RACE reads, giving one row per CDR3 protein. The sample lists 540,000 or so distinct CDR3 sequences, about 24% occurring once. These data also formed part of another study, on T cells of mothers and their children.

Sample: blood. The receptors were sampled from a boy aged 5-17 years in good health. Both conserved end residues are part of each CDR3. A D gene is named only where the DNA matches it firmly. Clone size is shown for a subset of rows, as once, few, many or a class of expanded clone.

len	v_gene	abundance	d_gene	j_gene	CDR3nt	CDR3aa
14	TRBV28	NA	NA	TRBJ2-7	TGTGCCAGCAGGATTCCTCCGAACTTCTACGAGCAGTACTTC	CASRIPPNFYEQYF
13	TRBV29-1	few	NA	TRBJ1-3	TGCAGCGTTCGACAGGTTTCTGGAAACACCATATATTTT	CSVRQVSGNTIYF
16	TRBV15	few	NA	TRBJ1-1	TGTGCCACCAGCAGAGGATCGGGTAGGGGATTGGGTGAAGCTTTCTTT	CATSRGSGRGLGEAFF
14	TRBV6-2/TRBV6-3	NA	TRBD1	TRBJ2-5	TGTGCCAGCAGTTGGGACAGGGCGTCGCGTGAGCAGCTCTTC	CASSWDRASREQLF
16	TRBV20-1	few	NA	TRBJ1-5	TGCAGAGCTAGTCAACCCCGCGGGGGTTTTCGTCAGCCCCAGCATTTT	CRASQPRGGFRQPQHF
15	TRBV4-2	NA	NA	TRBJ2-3	TGTGCCAGCAGCCAGCCGGGACATACCACAGATACGCAGTATTTT	CASSQPGHTTDTQYF
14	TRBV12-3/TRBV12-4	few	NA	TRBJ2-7	TGTGCCAGCAGCGCTGCAATACATCAGGACGAGCAGTACTTC	CASSAAIHQDEQYF
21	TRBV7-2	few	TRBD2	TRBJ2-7	TGTGCCAGCAGCTCCCTCAGACTAGCGGGGGAAGACTACTATTACTCCTACGAGCAGTACTTC	CASSSLRLAGEDYYYSYEQYF
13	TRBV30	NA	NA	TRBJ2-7	TGTGCCTCCTCAGGGGGACTAGTGGACGAGCAGTACTTC	CASSGGLVDEQYF
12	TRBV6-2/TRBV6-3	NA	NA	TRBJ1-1	TGTGCCAGCAGTTACTTGGGGAAAGAAGCTTTCTTT	CASSYLGKEAFF
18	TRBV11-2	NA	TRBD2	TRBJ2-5	TGTGCCAGCAGCCACAGTCAGGGGCAAGCGGGAGTTAAGGAGACCCAGTACTTC	CASSHSQGQAGVKETQYF
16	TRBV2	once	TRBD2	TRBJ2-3	TGTGCCAGCAGTGAAAACGCGGGGGGCTCCACAGATACGCAGTATTTT	CASSENAGGSTDTQYF
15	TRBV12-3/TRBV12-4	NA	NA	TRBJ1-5	TGTGCCAGCAGTTTAGCTTCGCGGGCACATCAGCCCCAGCATTTT	CASSLASRAHQPQHF
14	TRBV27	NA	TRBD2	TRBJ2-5	TGTGCCAGCAAGACCGCGGGGGGCGGAGAGACCCAGTACTTC	CASKTAGGGETQYF
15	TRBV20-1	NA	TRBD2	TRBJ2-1	TGCAGTGCTCGTAAGGCTAGCGGGAGTAAGAATGAGCAGTTCTTC	CSARKASGSKNEQFF
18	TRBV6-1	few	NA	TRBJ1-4	TGTGCCAGCAGAGCCTCACAACTGCTCGGGGCAACTAATGAAAAACTGTTTTTT	CASRASQLLGATNEKLFF